This passage covers 23 T cell receptor beta chains from one sample sequenced in a study of blood T cell repertoires in COVID-19. TCRdb's table, derived via immunoSEQ multiplex PCR, lists solely in-frame clones and lacks some. Among a few hundred thousand clones listed, approximately 88% were seen once. The specimen sequenced was peripheral blood. Every receptor here comes from a middle-aged man with acute or convalescent COVID-19.

This clone appeared a few times. J is TRBJ2-3 and V is TRBV7-9; D call uncertain. Trimming stripped 8 bases from V and 6 bases from J, with 9 bases between. The CDR3 sequence is 11 residues long. Germline assignment: CDR1 SEHNR and CDR2 FQNEAQ (reference sequence). CDR3 nucleotide sequence: TGTGCCAGCGGCAAATCCGATACGCAGTATTTT. It specifies CASGKSDTQYF.

As DNA, the CDR3 is TGCGCCAGCAGCCAAGCCGGGACAGCCGCTGGAAACACCATATATTTT. This gives the protein CASSQAGTAAGNTIYF. The rearrangement links TRBV4-1 to TRBJ1-3, with 7 bases matching TRBD1. The CDR3 contains 16 residues. The germline CDR1 and CDR2 sequences are MGHRA and YSYEKL. The junction had 5 bases not matched to a gene; V was cut back by 1 base and J by 2 bases.

The CDR3 nucleotides read TGTGCCAGCAGCGTACAGGGCGCTCCTCGGGTGGATACGCAGTATTTT. Translation gives CASSVQGAPRVDTQYF. The chain employs TRBV9 and TRBJ2-3; weak D call: TRBD1 (5 bases). This CDR3 contains 16 residues. Germline V gene lookup returns CDR1 SGDLS and CDR2 YYNGEE. Trimming removed 1 base at V and 6 bases at J, with 18 bases between.

This rearrangement joins TRBV5-4 to TRBJ1-1, with D perhaps TRBD1 (5 bases). V was shortened by 4 bases and J by 0 bases, with 13 bases between the two germline ends. This CDR3 spans 15 amino acids. CDR1 is SGHNT and CDR2 is YYREEE in the germline V gene (reference sequence). In nucleotides, the CDR3 is TGTGCCAGCAGCCAGGGCCCACCATTGAACACTGAAGCTTTCTTT. Its translation: CASSQGPPLNTEAFF.

The gene calls are TRBV27 and TRBJ1-5, with D perhaps matching TRBD1 (6 bases). Germline V gene sequence: CDR1 MNHEY, CDR2 SMNVEV (reference sequence). Trimming removed 2 bases from V and 5 bases from J, with 10 bases in between. This CDR3 contains 14 residues. CDR3 loop: CASSLRGGDQPQHF. CDR3 nucleotides: TGTGCCAGCAGTTTAAGGGGGGGGGATCAGCCCCAGCATTTT.

The chain links TRBV5-8 to TRBJ2-2; 8 bases agree with TRBD1. With 4 bases clipped from V and 3 bases from J, the junction kept 5 bases outside the gene matches. Looked up from germline, CDR1 is SGHTS and CDR2 is YDEGEE. The CDR3 covers 15 residues. The CDR3 reads CASSPRDRYTGELFF. In DNA form, the CDR3 reads TGTGCCAGCAGCCCAAGGGACAGGTACACCGGGGAGCTGTTTTTT.

This clone appeared a few times. This chain joins TRBV7-9 and TRBJ1-1; maybe TRBD1 (5 bases). Trimming took off 5 bases at V and 8 bases at J, with 30 bases between the two ends. The CDR3 runs 18 residues. Germline lookup yields CDR1 SEHNR and CDR2 FQNEAQ (reference sequence). This CDR3 is CASSPRPTRPGNVLEAFF. For the CDR3, the DNA is TGTGCCAGCAGCCCACGACCCACCCGTCCAGGGAATGTTTTGGAAGCTTTCTTT.

This clone was observed once. The chain uses TRBV30 and TRBJ2-5; the D gene is possibly TRBD2 (7 bases). This CDR3 region has 20 residues. V was cut by 0 bases and J by 4 bases, with 30 bases left in between. Germline-derived CDR1 and CDR2 are GTSNPN and SVGIG (reference sequence). CDR3 sequence: CAWSVGGGPPAVSGGETQYF. CDR3 sequence (DNA): TGTGCCTGGAGTGTAGGGGGGGGGCCCCCGGCGGTCTCGGGTGGAGAGACCCAGTACTTC.

The genes are TRBV24-1 and TRBJ2-1; D might be TRBD2 (6 bases). V shed 6 bases and J shed 5 bases, with 28 bases lying between them. Germline V CDR1 and CDR2: KGHDR, SFDVKD. This CDR3 contains 19 residues. CDR3 residues: CATSSDNAGDLAANNEQFF. In DNA form, the CDR3 reads TGTGCCACCAGTTCTGACAACGCCGGGGACTTAGCGGCCAACAATGAGCAGTTCTTC.

This chain uses TRBV6-2 or TRBV6-3 with TRBJ1-2; 8 bases line up with TRBD1. CDR1 is MNHEY, CDR2 SVGEGT, per germline. V lost 2 bases, J lost 5 bases, and 4 bases stayed unmatched. The CDR3 has 14 amino acids. The CDR3 coding sequence is TGTGCCAGCAGTTACGGGGACAGGAGATATGGCTACACCTTC. Translated: CASSYGDRRYGYTF.

The chain couples TRBV7-8 to TRBJ1-5; 8 nucleotides line up with TRBD1. V lost 5 bases to trimming and J lost 6 bases; unmatched junction nucleotides: 9. The CDR3 consists of 15 residues. Germline V gives CDR1 SGHVS, CDR2 FQNEAQ. CDR3 sequence (DNA): TGTGCCAGCAGCGAAGGACAGGGATACCCTCAGCCCCAGCATTTT. Translating it yields CASSEGQGYPQPQHF.

This chain links TRBV29-1 with TRBJ2-3; weak D call: TRBD1 (5 bases). The CDR3 length is 13 residues. The V end was cut by 0 bases, the J end by 6 bases, with 10 bases between. Germline V lookup: CDR1 SQVTM, CDR2 ANQGSEA. Here the CDR3 reads CSVEETVADTQYF. The CDR3 DNA reads as TGCAGCGTTGAAGAGACAGTTGCGGATACGCAGTATTTT.

The chain couples TRBV29-1 to TRBJ1-4; D is uncertain. The CDR3 is 13 residues long. Germline CDR1 is SQVTM and CDR2 is ANQGSEA. Trimming left V 3 bases short and J 4 bases short, with 9 bases between. The CDR3 DNA reads as TGCAGCGTTGATTCGGGGAATAATGAAAAACTGTTTTTT. Protein product: CSVDSGNNEKLFF.

The chain recombines TRBV27 with TRBJ1-5, with TRBD1 identical over 8 bases. V dropped 6 bases and J dropped 5; count of bases not matched to a gene: 9. The CDR3 has 15 amino acids. CDR1 MNHEY and CDR2 SMNVEV come from the germline V gene (reference sequence). The CDR3 DNA sequence: TGTGCCAGCAGAGACCGGGACAGGCAGGATCAGCCCCAGCATTTT. Translating it yields CASRDRDRQDQPQHF.

The chain recombines TRBV6-2 or TRBV6-3 with TRBJ2-2, with D possibly being TRBD1 (6 bases). Trimming shortened V by 1 base and J by 6 bases, and 9 bases separated the two germline ends. CDR1 and CDR2 (germline): MNHEY, SVGEGT. This CDR3 has 14 residues. The CDR3, as DNA: TGTGCCAGCAGTTACTTACAGGGCCCCGGGGAGCTGTTTTTT. It is translated as CASSYLQGPGELFF.

For this clone: At the DNA level, this CDR3 is encoded by other sequences in the same sample as well. J is TRBJ2-3 and V is TRBV4-2, with 12 bases fitting TRBD2. V shed 3 bases and J 4 bases; nucleotides not matched to a gene: 5. Germline V gives CDR1 LGHNA, CDR2 YNFKEQ. The CDR3 is 16 residues long. CDR3: CASSQRLAGEADTQYF. The CDR3 region has the DNA TGTGCCAGCAGCCAGAGACTAGCGGGGGAGGCAGATACGCAGTATTTT.

The rearrangement links TRBV3-1 (or the pseudogene TRBV3-2) to TRBJ1-1, with D uncertain. The CDR3 totals 14 residues. Trimming left V 0 bases short and J 4 bases short, with 9 bases between. Germline assignment: CDR1 LGHDT and CDR2 YNNKEL (reference sequence). CDR3: CASSQDPSGTEAFF. In DNA form, the CDR3 reads TGTGCCAGCAGCCAAGATCCGAGTGGCACTGAAGCTTTCTTT.

This chain uses TRBV7-9 with TRBJ1-3; D is uncertain. Trimming left V 4 bases short and J 0 bases short, with 7 bases between. The CDR3 has 14 amino acids. Germline V CDR1 and CDR2: SEHNR, FQNEAQ (reference sequence). CDR3 DNA sequence: TGTGCCAGCAGCTCCTCCCCCTCTGGAAACACCATATATTTT. Its translation: CASSSSPSGNTIYF.

This chain joins TRBV9 and TRBJ2-3, with TRBD2 identical over 10 bases. V lost 2 bases and J lost 6; bases outside the gene matches: 12. This CDR3 is 17 amino acids long. Germline-derived CDR1 and CDR2 are SGDLS and YYNGEE. The CDR3 region has the DNA TGTGCCAGCAGCGTGCCACTAGCGGGAACCTCTGGGGATACGCAGTATTTT. This gives the protein CASSVPLAGTSGDTQYF.

The V gene is TRBV5-1, the J gene TRBJ2-1; D is undetermined. This CDR3 comprises 14 residues. The germline gives CDR1 SGHRS, CDR2 YFSETQ. The germline V and J ends were trimmed by 0 bases and 3 bases, with 7 bases remaining between them. The CDR3 DNA sequence: TGCGCCAGCAGCTTGGATAGCAGCTACAATGAGCAGTTCTTC. This sequence encodes CASSLDSSYNEQFF.

This chain connects TRBV7-3 to TRBJ2-1, with a tentative D call TRBD1 (6 bases). This CDR3 contains 15 residues. Germline V gene lookup returns CDR1 SGHTA and CDR2 FQGTGA. V lost 2 bases, J lost 7 bases, and 15 bases lay in between. For the CDR3, the DNA is TGTGCCAGCAGCTTACCAGGGGTGGTGGGGAATGAGCAGTTCTTC. Its protein is CASSLPGVVGNEQFF.

The V gene is TRBV11-1, the J gene TRBJ2-7; a weak D match, TRBD1 (6 bases). Germline V CDR1 and CDR2: SGHAT, FQDESV (reference sequence). V lost 3 bases and J 3 bases, leaving 9 bases between the germline ends. The CDR3 has 13 amino acids. The CDR3 region is CASSLGRGYEQYF. The CDR3 bases are TGTGCCAGCAGCTTGGGCAGGGGCTACGAGCAGTACTTC.

In its sample, this clone was seen a few times. Written as DNA, the CDR3 is TGTGCCAGCAGCTTATTAAACAGAGCCTACGAGCAGTACTTC. Translation: CASSLLNRAYEQYF. This rearrangement joins TRBV7-8 to TRBJ2-7; D unclear. CDR1 and CDR2 from the germline V gene are SGHVS and FQNEAQ. V lost 2 bases and J 2 bases, leaving 10 bases between the germline ends. CDR3 size: 14 residues.